Following are 30 T cell receptor beta chains from one sample sequenced in a study of shared clonotypes between healthy human individuals. Data came from immunoSEQ multiplex PCR; TCRdb stores just in-frame clones and leaves some out. The data show just over 2,000,000 clones, with roughly 96% seen just once and more than 0.1% held by the top ten. Specimen: naive CD4+ T cells sorted from blood. As for subset: CD45RA+ positively selected. The receptors come from a man younger than 35 in good health.

The chain links TRBV2 to TRBJ1-5; 9 positions match TRBD1. There are 16 residues in the CDR3. CDR1 and CDR2 from the germline V gene are SNHLY and FYNNEI. V was clipped by 5 bases and J by 2 bases; unmatched bases: 7. The CDR3 is CASSPLDRGGNQPQHF. CDR3 coding DNA: TGTGCCAGCAGTCCTCTGGACAGGGGAGGCAATCAGCCCCAGCATTTT. Supplemented by reference TRBV2 and TRBJ1-5, the full variable domain reads EPEVTQTPSHQVTQMGQEVILRCVPISNHLYFYWYRQILGQKVEFLVSFYNNEISEKSEIFDDQFSVERPDGSNFTLKIRSTKLEDSAMYFCASSPLDRGGNQPQHFGDGTRLSIL.

V and J are TRBV5-3 and TRBJ2-7; 9 positions match TRBD1. TRBV5-3 is designated an ORF whose function remains uncertain. J lost 4 bases, V lost 0 bases, and 8 bases had no gene match. This CDR3 is 16 amino acids long. The CDR3 DNA is TGTGCCAGAAGCTTGGATCAGGACAGGGGAGGGTACGAGCAGTACTTC. Amino acids: CARSLDQDRGGYEQYF.

The CDR3 coding sequence is TGTGCCAGCAGCTTAAGACAGGTGGGCGGCTACACCTTC. Translating gives CASSLRQVGGYTF. The chain employs TRBV7-2 and TRBJ1-2; D may be TRBD1 (6 bases). The CDR3 has 13 amino acids. CDR1 is SGHTA and CDR2 is FQGNSA in the germline V gene. Trimming shortened V by 2 bases and J by 8 bases, and 12 bases separated the two germline ends.

This chain links TRBV18 with TRBJ2-7, with no clear D. Deletions cut 0 bases from V and 3 bases from J, with 12 bases between. CDR3 length equals 15 residues. The germline V gene encodes CDR1 KGHSH and CDR2 LQKENI. CDR3 loop: CASSPPELINYEQYF. As DNA, the CDR3 is TGTGCCAGCTCACCACCGGAGTTGATTAACTACGAGCAGTACTTC.

This chain links TRBV5-4 with TRBJ2-3, with D unclear. The germline V gene has CDR1 SGHNT and CDR2 YYREEE (reference sequence). Trimming cost V 3 bases and J 6 bases, with 14 bases left between them. This CDR3 has 14 amino acids. CDR3 nucleotide sequence: TGTGCCAGCAGCTCCGGATCTCAAGGGGATACGCAGTATTTT. This encodes CASSSGSQGDTQYF.

The V and J genes are TRBV6-5 and TRBJ1-1; D is uncertain. The length of the CDR3 is 11 residues. The germline V gene has CDR1 MNHEY and CDR2 SVGAGI. With 11 bases removed from V and 4 bases from J, the gap between germline ends came to 11 bases. Here the CDR3 DNA reads TGTGCCGCAACCCGTGGCACTGAAGCTTTCTTT. Its protein product is CAATRGTEAFF.

This chain links TRBV30 with TRBJ2-3; unclear D gene. Trimming pared 7 bases from V and 11 bases from J, leaving 10 bases between. This CDR3 spans 9 amino acids. Germline-derived CDR1 and CDR2 are GTSNPN and SVGIG (reference sequence). The CDR3 DNA follows: TGTGCCTCCGGGCCTGGGCAGTATTTT. It encodes CASGPGQYF.

The CDR3 DNA follows: TGTGCCAGCAGCGTGGGCCTGTGGGGGGAAAAACTGTTTTTT. It specifies CASSVGLWGEKLFF. V and J are TRBV5-6 and TRBJ1-4; D might be TRBD1 (5 bases). Germline-derived CDR1 and CDR2 are SGHDT and YYEEEE. The ends were cut back, 4 bases at V and 8 bases at J, with 15 bases in the middle. The CDR3 totals 14 residues.

The rearrangement uses TRBV7-6 and TRBJ2-3, with 8 positions matching TRBD1. V shed 5 bases, J shed 2 bases, and the junction held 9 bases outside the gene matches. CDR3 size: 16 residues. Germline values: CDR1 SGHVS, CDR2 FNYEAQ. The CDR3 DNA follows: TGTGCCAGCAGCCTGAACAGGGGGGAACTCACAGATACGCAGTATTTT. Translating gives CASSLNRGELTDTQYF.

The rearrangement links TRBV5-4 to TRBJ1-4, with no clear D. Trimming pared 0 bases from V and 4 bases from J, leaving 4 bases between. CDR1 is SGHNT, CDR2 YYREEE, per germline (reference sequence). This CDR3 region has 13 residues. The CDR3 reads CASSLENNEKLFF. CDR3 in DNA: TGTGCCAGCAGCTTGGAGAATAATGAAAAACTGTTTTTT. Supplemented by reference TRBV5-4 and TRBJ1-4, the full variable domain reads ETGVTQSPTHLIKTRGQQVTLRCSSQSGHNTVSWYQQALGQGPQFIFQYYREEENGRGNFPPRFSGLQFPNYSSELNVNALELDDSALYLCASSLENNEKLFFGSGTQLSVL.

V is TRBV10-3 and J is TRBJ1-1; a possible D gene is TRBD1 (5 bases). Germline lookup yields CDR1 ENHRY and CDR2 SYGVKD. Trimming pared 6 bases from V and 5 bases from J, leaving 13 bases between. CDR3 size: 13 residues. CDR3 protein: CAISWGLGTEAFF. The CDR3 coding sequence is TGTGCCATCAGCTGGGGACTGGGAACTGAAGCTTTCTTT.

This clone was picked up one time. For the CDR3, the DNA is TGTGCCAGCAGCTTAGCCGCGCACGGGGGAACCTCGAACACTGAAGCTTTCTTT. Amino acids: CASSLAAHGGTSNTEAFF. This chain connects TRBV7-9 to TRBJ1-1; a possible D gene is TRBD1 (5 bases). The CDR3 covers 18 residues. CDR1 and CDR2 from the germline V gene are SEHNR and FQNEAQ (reference sequence). V lost 0 bases, J lost 1 base, and 18 bases lay in between. The variable domain in full, with the rest retrieved from reference TRBV7-9 and TRBJ1-1, is DTGVSQNPRHKITKRGQNVTFRCDPISEHNRLYWYRQTLGQGPEFLTYFQNEAQLEKSRLLSDRFSAERPKGSFSTLEIQRTEQGDSAMYLCASSLAAHGGTSNTEAFFGQGTRLTVV.

The chain uses TRBV7-9 and TRBJ1-6; D not resolved. The CDR3 totals 13 residues. V was pared by 5 bases and J by 8 bases, with 10 bases between. Germline V gene data show CDR1 as SEHNR and CDR2 as FQNEAQ (reference sequence). CDR3 coding DNA: TGTGCCAGCAGCAAAGGGTGGGATTCACCCCTCCACTTT. Translating gives CASSKGWDSPLHF.

The CDR3 coding sequence is TGTGCCAGCAGCGGGGAGGGATTCTCTGGGGCCAACGTCCTGACTTTC. Residues: CASSGEGFSGANVLTF. The V gene is TRBV9, the J gene TRBJ2-6, with 7 bases matching TRBD2. Germline V gives CDR1 SGDLS, CDR2 YYNGEE. V lost 3 bases and J lost 0; bases outside the gene matches: 3. The length of the CDR3 is 16 residues.

The chain is built from TRBV5-1 and TRBJ2-3; maybe TRBD2 (6 bases). Germline CDR1 is SGHRS and CDR2 is YFSETQ. The CDR3 consists of 19 residues. V was cut by 4 bases and J by 2 bases, with 26 bases left in between. In DNA form, the CDR3 reads TGCGCCAGCAGCCTATCCACCTACGTGGAGGGGCAGAACACAGATACGCAGTATTTT. It encodes CASSLSTYVEGQNTDTQYF.

The chain is built from TRBV5-6 and TRBJ2-2; D possibly matches TRBD1 or TRBD2 (6 bases each). Germline loops: CDR1 SGHDT, CDR2 YYEEEE. This CDR3 has 16 amino acids. V shed 3 bases and J shed 2 bases, with 14 bases lying between them. As DNA, the CDR3 is TGTGCCAGCAGCTGGGAGACGGGGGCTAACACCGGGGAGCTGTTTTTT. Residues: CASSWETGANTGELFF.

This chain joins TRBV10-1 and TRBJ1-4; 7 bases are shared with TRBD1. V shed 9 bases and J 6 bases; nucleotides not matched to a gene: 1. Germline CDR1 is WNHNN and CDR2 is SYGVQD (reference sequence). The length of the CDR3 is 11 residues. The CDR3 nucleotides read TGCGCCAGTGGGACAGATGAAAAACTGTTTTTT. Amino acids: CASGTDEKLFF.

This rearrangement joins TRBV7-9 to TRBJ2-3; no reliable D call. Trimming removed 6 bases at V and 1 base at J, with 11 bases between. This CDR3 contains 14 residues. Germline CDR1 and CDR2: SEHNR and FQNEAQ (reference sequence). For the CDR3, the DNA is TGTGCCAGCAGGGGCGCAGGCCGCACAGATACGCAGTATTTT. This translates into CASRGAGRTDTQYF. Filled out from reference TRBV7-9 and TRBJ2-3, the complete variable domain reads DTGVSQNPRHKITKRGQNVTFRCDPISEHNRLYWYRQTLGQGPEFLTYFQNEAQLEKSRLLSDRFSAERPKGSFSTLEIQRTEQGDSAMYLCASRGAGRTDTQYFGPGTRLTVL.

This clone turned up a few times. The sample contains more than one DNA sequence encoding this CDR3. The V call is TRBV5-1, the J call TRBJ2-7; TRBD2 agrees at 7 bases. Germline V gives CDR1 SGHRS, CDR2 YFSETQ. Losses at the gene ends were 0 bases for V and 2 bases for J; bases not matched to a gene: 2. CDR3 length equals 14 residues. The CDR3 sequence: CASSLEAGTYEQYF. CDR3 in DNA: TGCGCCAGCAGCTTGGAAGCGGGGACCTACGAGCAGTACTTC.

The chain has TRBV29-1 and TRBJ1-3, with D perhaps TRBD1 (6 bases). This CDR3 region has 11 residues. Germline V CDR1 and CDR2: SQVTM, ANQGSEA. Trimming removed 4 bases at V and 8 bases at J, with 9 bases between. The CDR3 sequence is CSVAQGDTIYF. The CDR3, as DNA: TGCAGCGTTGCACAGGGAGACACCATATATTTT.

V and J are TRBV7-9 and TRBJ2-5; unclear D gene. This CDR3 is built from 12 residues. Germline CDR1 reads SEHNR; CDR2 reads FQNEAQ (reference sequence). The V end lost 7 bases, the J end lost 2 bases, and 8 bases lay between the germline ends. The CDR3 loop reads CASNLNQETQYF. CDR3 DNA sequence: TGTGCCAGCAACCTAAATCAAGAGACCCAGTACTTC.

The chain has TRBV27 and TRBJ1-6; 9 nucleotides line up with TRBD1. J gave up 7 bases and V 5 bases, and 9 bases lay outside the gene matches. This CDR3 contains 16 residues. The V gene's germline CDR1 is MNHEY and CDR2 SMNVEV (reference sequence). The DNA of the CDR3 is TGTGCCAGCAGTCGATCCGGGACAGGGACCAATTCACCCCTCCACTTT. It specifies CASSRSGTGTNSPLHF.

V and J are TRBV7-2 and TRBJ2-3; no reliable D call. This CDR3 is 15 amino acids long. V was cut by 1 base and J by 4 bases, with 12 bases left in between. CDR1 and CDR2 (germline): SGHTA, FQGNSA. The chain's CDR3 is CASSLVSLISDTQYF. CDR3 bases: TGTGCCAGCAGCTTAGTCAGCCTAATATCAGATACGCAGTATTTT.

The chain is built from TRBV11-2 and TRBJ2-3, with 7 nucleotides matching TRBD2. CDR3 length: 13 amino acids. Looked up from germline, CDR1 is SGHAT and CDR2 is FQNNGV. V lost 3 bases to trimming and J lost 4 bases; unmatched junction nucleotides: 1. The CDR3 DNA follows: TGTGCCAGCAGCTTCACTAGCGCAGATACGCAGTATTTT. It encodes CASSFTSADTQYF.

In its sample, this clone was seen many times. Other nucleotide sequences in the sample specify the same CDR3. The chain recombines TRBV9 with TRBJ2-7; 7 nucleotides align to TRBD1. CDR1 and CDR2 from the germline V gene are SGDLS and YYNGEE. The CDR3 contains 15 residues. V lost 0 bases, J lost 0 bases, and 3 bases stayed unmatched. The CDR3 protein is CASSVGGTASYEQYF. For the CDR3, the DNA is TGTGCCAGCAGCGTAGGAGGGACAGCCTCCTACGAGCAGTACTTC.

V and J are TRBV5-1 and TRBJ1-5; no firm D call. Between the trimmed V and J ends, which lost 0 bases and 0 bases, there was a span of 16 bases. This CDR3 region has 18 residues. Germline V gives CDR1 SGHRS, CDR2 YFSETQ. The CDR3 DNA follows: TGCGCCAGCAGCTTGGAAGACTTCGGTACCTCTAGCAATCAGCCCCAGCATTTT. As protein: CASSLEDFGTSSNQPQHF.

The chain combines TRBV5-8 with TRBJ2-1; unclear D gene. Germline CDR1 and CDR2: SGHTS and YDEGEE. CDR3 length: 12 residues. V lost 0 bases and J 12 bases, leaving 10 bases between the germline ends. CDR3 nucleotide sequence: TGTGCCAGCAGCTTGGATACGTTGCTGCAGTTCTTC. Its protein product is CASSLDTLLQFF.

This clone appeared once. The V and J genes are TRBV19 and TRBJ1-1, with 7 bases identical to TRBD1. Per the germline V gene, CDR1 is LNHDA and CDR2 is SQIVND (reference sequence). The CDR3 runs 14 residues. Trimming removed 3 bases from V and 4 bases from J; junction bases left unmatched: 5. The CDR3 is CASSMTGISTEAFF. CDR3 nucleotide sequence: TGTGCCAGTAGTATGACAGGGATCAGCACTGAAGCTTTCTTT.

The CDR3 reads CASSPVGLAYEQYF. The CDR3 coding sequence is TGTGCCAGCAGCCCGGTGGGACTAGCATACGAGCAGTACTTC. V is TRBV11-2 and J is TRBJ2-7, with 9 bases lining up with TRBD2. The V gene's germline CDR1 is SGHAT and CDR2 FQNNGV. With 5 bases clipped from V and 4 bases from J, the junction kept 6 bases outside the gene matches. The CDR3 is 14 amino acids.

The chain has TRBV27 and TRBJ1-1; 8 bases are a match to TRBD1. The CDR3 length is 14 residues. Looked up from germline, CDR1 is MNHEY and CDR2 is SMNVEV (reference sequence). V lost 2 bases, J lost 4 bases, and 3 bases stayed unmatched. The CDR3 here is CASSLSRGLTEAFF. CDR3 in DNA: TGTGCCAGCAGTTTAAGCAGGGGGCTCACTGAAGCTTTCTTT.